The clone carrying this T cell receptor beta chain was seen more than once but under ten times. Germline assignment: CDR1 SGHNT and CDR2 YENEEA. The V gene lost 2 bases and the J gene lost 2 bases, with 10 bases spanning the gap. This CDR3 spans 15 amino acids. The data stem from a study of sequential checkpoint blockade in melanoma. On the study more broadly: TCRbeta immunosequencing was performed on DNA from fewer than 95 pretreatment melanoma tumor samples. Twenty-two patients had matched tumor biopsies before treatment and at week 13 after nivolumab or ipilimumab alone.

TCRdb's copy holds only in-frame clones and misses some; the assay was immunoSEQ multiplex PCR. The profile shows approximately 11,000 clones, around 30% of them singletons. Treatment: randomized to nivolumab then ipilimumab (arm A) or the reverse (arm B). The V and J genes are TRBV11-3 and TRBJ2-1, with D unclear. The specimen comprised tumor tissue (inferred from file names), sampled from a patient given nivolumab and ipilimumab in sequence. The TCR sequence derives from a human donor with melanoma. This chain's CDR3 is CASSLTSGPYNEQFF. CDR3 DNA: TGTGCCAGCAGCTTAACTTCGGGTCCCTACAATGAGCAGTTCTTC.